What follows are 3 T cell receptor beta chains derived from one specimen sequenced in a study of cytomegalovirus exposure and HLA in healthy donors. PCR primers comprised 60 Vbeta and 13 Jbeta primers. Measured with immunoSEQ multiplex PCR; TCRdb has only the in-frame clones, and not every one. The sample carries about 130,000 clones, 76% recorded once. Sample: PBMCs. The receptors here all came from a man aged 50-60 years in good health and CMV-seronegative.

The chain recombines TRBV9 with TRBJ2-2; 8 nucleotides match TRBD1. The CDR3 extends over 17 amino acids. The V and J ends lost 2 bases and 2 bases, in that order; junction bases with no gene match: 8. Germline loops: CDR1 SGDLS, CDR2 YYNGEE. CDR3 coding DNA: TGTGCCAGCAGCGTTTGGTACGGACAGGGAAACACCGGGGAGCTGTTTTTT. Amino acid sequence: CASSVWYGQGNTGELFF.

This clone was found a few times. The rearrangement links TRBV4-2 to TRBJ1-3; D remains unclear. The CDR3 runs 15 residues. With 0 bases removed from V and 3 bases from J, the gap between germline ends came to 9 bases. The germline gives CDR1 LGHNA, CDR2 YNFKEQ. CDR3 coding DNA: TGTGCCAGCAGCCAAGATCGTGGCAGTGGAAACACCATATATTTT. Translation: CASSQDRGSGNTIYF.

This clone has more than one count but fewer than ten. The chain couples TRBV4-1 to TRBJ1-1, with 7 nucleotides matching TRBD1. Germline V gene lookup returns CDR1 MGHRA and CDR2 YSYEKL. The CDR3 consists of 13 residues. V shed 5 bases, J shed 11 bases, and the junction held 11 bases outside the gene matches. The CDR3 spells CASSGFPGGRAFF. The DNA of the CDR3 is TGCGCCAGCAGCGGGTTTCCAGGGGGGAGGGCTTTCTTT.